This TCR beta chain was sequenced in a study of cytomegalovirus exposure and HLA in healthy donors (TCRdb year 2017). Looking at the study overall: According to a later analysis, one platform produced both the roughly 130 validation repertoires and the 666 repertoires of the first cohort. The study was designed to test whether signatures of past pathogen exposure could be identified by cataloging public T cell receptors. In addition to the first cohort of 666 subjects, a separate validation cohort of approximately 120 different subjects was used. To predict cytomegalovirus infection status, the study brought together high-throughput TCR immunosequencing, statistical association of individual TCRs with disease status, and machine learning.

Results and caveats for the whole study, not just this receptor: Subsequent analysis determined that TCRs grouped into clusters in the first cohort also showed a tendency toward co-occurrence across the roughly 110 validation repertoires, and about 93% of cluster scores exceeded 0. The authors suggested that the approach could potentially be generalized to other disease states and immunological phenotypes. Most TCR sequences were observed very rarely across donors, whereas some public TCRs were present in many individuals. A total of about 180 TCR beta chains were listed by the study as associated with cytomegalovirus. The classifier was reported to diagnose cytomegalovirus status with high specificity and sensitivity in both the original and validation cohorts. All 120 or so repertoires were used to score co-occurrence in the validation cohort in a later analysis, because that analysis had no HLA typing for the cohort. In vitro tests confirmed that a few of the cytomegalovirus-associated TCR beta chains recognize cytomegalovirus antigens.

A distance of 15 bases separates the germline ends of V and J, which lose 5 bases and 0 bases respectively. Based on the germline V gene (reference sequence), the CDR1 and CDR2 sequences are SGHNT and YYREEE. The CDR3 starts with the cysteine, ends with the phenylalanine, and has 15 residues. Only the CDR3 DNA is retained, 45 bases long and in frame from the first base. In the case of this clone: What antigen it recognizes has not been identified. No per-base quality is available; no much larger clone lies one base away.

Library method: the immunoSEQ multiplex PCR assay. The authors' analysis ran thus. To diagnose cytomegalovirus status from the catalog of TCR beta chain sequences, a statistical classification framework was built. The table was pulled from immuneACCESS by TCRdb, which kept in-frame rearrangements only. Such tables lose some clones; where checked, under half of the loss comes from unresolved V genes, and the rest has no known cause. V and J calls and clone size follow that table, whereas D and trimming were derived from the DNA. This sample holds 200,000 or so clones; 90% to 95% were observed only once. The top ten clones comprise 1% to 1.2% of the sample. Donors formed part of the validation cohort, which comprised 120 subjects and was distinct from the first cohort of 670 or so subjects.

The chain is encoded by TRBV5-4 joined to TRBJ2-7, with TRBD2 tentatively as D gene (6 bases match). The origin of this receptor is a woman between 18 and 30 years old in good health and CMV-seronegative. The material sequenced was PBMCs. For the CDR3, the sequence is CASSSLAENSYEQYF. The nucleotide sequence reads as follows: TGTGCCAGCAGTTCACTAGCAGAGAACTCCTACGAGCAGTACTTC.